This TCR beta chain was sequenced during a study of blood T cells in healthy people across ages. Study-wide points: TCR beta diversity, measured per million T cells, fell in a roughly linear way with age.

Of note for this clonotype: Its antigen is still unknown.

A second 7 to 11 cycle PCR used barcoded and J-beta primers. TCRdb reanalysed the 5' RACE reads using MiXCR and keeps one entry per CDR3 protein. Among 1,800,000 or so distinct CDR3 sequences listed, 39% were seen once. The sequence was obtained from a human donor in good health. Sample: blood.

CDR3 bases: TGCAGCGTCCAGGCGAACTATGGCTACACCTTC. Residues: CSVQANYGYTF. The chain couples TRBV29-1 to TRBJ1-2; D is ambiguous. Germline-derived CDR1 and CDR2 are SQVTM and ANQGSEA. The ends were cut back, 6 bases at V and 2 bases at J, with 7 bases in the middle. The CDR3 extends over 11 amino acids.